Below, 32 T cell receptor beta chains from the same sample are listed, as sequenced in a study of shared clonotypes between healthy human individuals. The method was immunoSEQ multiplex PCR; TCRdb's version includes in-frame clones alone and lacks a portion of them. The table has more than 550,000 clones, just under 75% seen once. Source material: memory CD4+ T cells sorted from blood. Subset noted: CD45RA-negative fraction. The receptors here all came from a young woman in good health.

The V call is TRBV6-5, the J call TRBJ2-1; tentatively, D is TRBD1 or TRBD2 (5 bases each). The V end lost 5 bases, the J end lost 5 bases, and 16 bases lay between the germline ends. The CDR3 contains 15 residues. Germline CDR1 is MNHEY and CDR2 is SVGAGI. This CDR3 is CASSPPDVGHNEQFF. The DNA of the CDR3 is TGTGCCAGCAGTCCACCGGATGTGGGACACAATGAGCAGTTCTTC.

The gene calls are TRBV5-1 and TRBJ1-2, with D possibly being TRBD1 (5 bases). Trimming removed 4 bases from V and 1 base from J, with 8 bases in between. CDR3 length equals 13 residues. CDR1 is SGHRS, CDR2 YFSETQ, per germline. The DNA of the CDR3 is TGCGCCAGCAGCCAAGACAGTAACTATGGCTACACCTTC. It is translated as CASSQDSNYGYTF.

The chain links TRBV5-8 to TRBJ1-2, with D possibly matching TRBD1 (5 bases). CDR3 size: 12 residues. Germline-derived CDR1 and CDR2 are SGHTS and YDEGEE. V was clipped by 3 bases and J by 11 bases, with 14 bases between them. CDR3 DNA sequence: TGTGCCAGCAGCTGGGCGCTGGGGCGGTACACCTTC. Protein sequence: CASSWALGRYTF.

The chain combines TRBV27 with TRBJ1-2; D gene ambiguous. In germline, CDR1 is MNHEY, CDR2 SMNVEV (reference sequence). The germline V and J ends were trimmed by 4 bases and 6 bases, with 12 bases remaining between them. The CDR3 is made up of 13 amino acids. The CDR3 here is CASSYEGINGYTF. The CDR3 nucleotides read TGTGCCAGCAGTTACGAGGGTATTAATGGCTACACCTTC.

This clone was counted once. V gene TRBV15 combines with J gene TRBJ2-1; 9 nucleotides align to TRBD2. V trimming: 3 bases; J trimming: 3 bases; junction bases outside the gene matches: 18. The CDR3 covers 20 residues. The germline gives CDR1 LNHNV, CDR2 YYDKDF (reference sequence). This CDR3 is CATSRTQSGLAGARYNEQFF. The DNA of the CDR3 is TGTGCCACCAGCAGGACCCAGAGCGGTTTAGCGGGAGCCCGCTACAATGAGCAGTTCTTC. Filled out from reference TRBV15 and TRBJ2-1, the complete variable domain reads DAMVIQNPRYQVTQFGKPVTLSCSQTLNHNVMYWYQQKSSQAPKLLFHYYDKDFNNEADTPDNFQSRRPNTSFCFLDIRSPGLGDTAMYLCATSRTQSGLAGARYNEQFFGPGTRLTVL.

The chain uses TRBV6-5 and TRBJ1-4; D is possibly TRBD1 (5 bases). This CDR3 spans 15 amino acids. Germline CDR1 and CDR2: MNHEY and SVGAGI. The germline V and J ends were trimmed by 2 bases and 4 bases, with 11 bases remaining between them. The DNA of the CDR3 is TGTGCCAGCAGTTACCTACGGGGACTTAATGAAAAACTGTTTTTT. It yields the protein CASSYLRGLNEKLFF.

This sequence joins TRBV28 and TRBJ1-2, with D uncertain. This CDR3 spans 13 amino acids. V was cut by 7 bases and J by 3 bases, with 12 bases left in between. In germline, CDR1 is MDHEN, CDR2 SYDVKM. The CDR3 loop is CASTSLGYYGYTF. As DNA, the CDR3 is TGTGCCAGCACTTCCTTAGGGTACTATGGCTACACCTTC.

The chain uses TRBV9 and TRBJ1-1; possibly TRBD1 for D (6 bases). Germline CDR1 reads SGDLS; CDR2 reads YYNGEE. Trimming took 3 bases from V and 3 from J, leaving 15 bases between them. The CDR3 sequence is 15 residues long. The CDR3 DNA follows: TGTGCCAGCAGCGGACGAGGGGGATTAGACACTGAAGCTTTCTTT. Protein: CASSGRGGLDTEAFF. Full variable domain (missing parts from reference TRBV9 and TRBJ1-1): DSGVTQTPKHLITATGQRVTLRCSPRSGDLSVYWYQQSLDQGLQFLIQYYNGEERAKGNILERFSAQQFPDLHSELNLSSLELGDSALYFCASSGRGGLDTEAFFGQGTRLTVV.

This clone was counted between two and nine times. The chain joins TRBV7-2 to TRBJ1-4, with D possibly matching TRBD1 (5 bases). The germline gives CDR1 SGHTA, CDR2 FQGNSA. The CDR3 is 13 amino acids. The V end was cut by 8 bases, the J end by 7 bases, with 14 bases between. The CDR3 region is CASGTYLSEKLFF. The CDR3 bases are TGTGCCAGCGGGACCTACTTGAGTGAAAAACTGTTTTTT.

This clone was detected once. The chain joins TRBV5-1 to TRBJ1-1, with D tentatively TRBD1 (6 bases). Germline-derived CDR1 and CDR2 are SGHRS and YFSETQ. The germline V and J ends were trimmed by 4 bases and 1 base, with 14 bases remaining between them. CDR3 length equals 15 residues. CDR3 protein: CASSLGAGPNTEAFF. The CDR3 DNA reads TGCGCCAGCAGCCTGGGGGCAGGGCCGAACACTGAAGCTTTCTTT.

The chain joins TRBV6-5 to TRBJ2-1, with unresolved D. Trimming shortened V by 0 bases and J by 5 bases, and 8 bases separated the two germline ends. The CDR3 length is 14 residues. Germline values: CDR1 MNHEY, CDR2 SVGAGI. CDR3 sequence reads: CASSYSYQNNEQFF. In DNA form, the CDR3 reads TGTGCCAGCAGTTACTCTTACCAAAACAATGAGCAGTTCTTC.

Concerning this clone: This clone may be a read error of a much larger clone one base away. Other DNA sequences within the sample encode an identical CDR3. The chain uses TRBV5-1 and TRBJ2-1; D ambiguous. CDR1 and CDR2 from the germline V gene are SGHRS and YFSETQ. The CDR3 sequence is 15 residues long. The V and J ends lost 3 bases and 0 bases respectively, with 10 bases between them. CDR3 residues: CASSSDSSSYNEQFF. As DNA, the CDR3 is TGCGCCAGCAGCTCAGACTCTAGCTCCTACAATGAGCAGTTCTTC.

In nucleotides, the CDR3 is TGTGCCAGCAGCGCACTAGCGGGAGCTGCAGATACGCAGTATTTT. It codes for CASSALAGAADTQYF. V gene TRBV9 combines with J gene TRBJ2-3, with 11 bases fitting TRBD2. Trimming at V came to 3 bases and at J to 4 bases, leaving 4 bases not matched to a gene. This CDR3 region has 15 residues. Germline V gene lookup returns CDR1 SGDLS and CDR2 YYNGEE.

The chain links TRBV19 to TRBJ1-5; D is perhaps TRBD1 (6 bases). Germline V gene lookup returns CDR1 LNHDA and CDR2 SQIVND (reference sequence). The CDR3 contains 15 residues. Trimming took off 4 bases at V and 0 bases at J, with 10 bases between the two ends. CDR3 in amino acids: CASSTTGTSNQPQHF. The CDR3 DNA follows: TGTGCCAGTAGTACCACAGGGACTAGCAATCAGCCCCAGCATTTT.

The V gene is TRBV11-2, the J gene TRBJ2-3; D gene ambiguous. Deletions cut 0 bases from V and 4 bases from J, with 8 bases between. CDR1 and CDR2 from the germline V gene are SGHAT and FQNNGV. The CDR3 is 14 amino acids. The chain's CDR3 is CASSLEFASDTQYF. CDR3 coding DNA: TGTGCCAGCAGCTTAGAGTTCGCATCAGATACGCAGTATTTT.

This CDR3 is CASALMRGGQPQHF. CDR3 in DNA: TGTGCCAGCGCACTTATGAGGGGAGGACAGCCCCAGCATTTT. V is TRBV27 and J is TRBJ1-5; tentative D call: TRBD1 (5 bases). There are 14 residues in the CDR3. Germline V CDR1 and CDR2: MNHEY, SMNVEV (reference sequence). V lost 8 bases and J 7 bases, leaving 18 bases between the germline ends.

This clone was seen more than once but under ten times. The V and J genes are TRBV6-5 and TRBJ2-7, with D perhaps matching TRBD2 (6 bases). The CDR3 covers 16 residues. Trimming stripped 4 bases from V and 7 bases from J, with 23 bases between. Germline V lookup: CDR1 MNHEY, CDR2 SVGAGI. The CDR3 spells CASSLSPGEVSWEQYF. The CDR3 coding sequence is TGTGCCAGCAGTTTATCGCCGGGAGAGGTATCGTGGGAGCAGTACTTC.

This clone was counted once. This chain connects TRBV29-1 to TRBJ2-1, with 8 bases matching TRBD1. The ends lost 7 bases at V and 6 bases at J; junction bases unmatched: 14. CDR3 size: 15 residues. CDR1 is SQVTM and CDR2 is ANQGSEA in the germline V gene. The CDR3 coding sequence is TGCAGCGCACAGAGCCCGGACAGGGAATTCAATGAGCAGTTCTTC. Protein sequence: CSAQSPDREFNEQFF.

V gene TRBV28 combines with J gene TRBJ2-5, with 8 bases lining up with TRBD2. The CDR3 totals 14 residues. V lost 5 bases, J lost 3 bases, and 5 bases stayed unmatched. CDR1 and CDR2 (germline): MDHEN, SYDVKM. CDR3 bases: TGTGCCAGCAGTCCAACTAGCGGTGAAGAGACCCAGTACTTC. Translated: CASSPTSGEETQYF.

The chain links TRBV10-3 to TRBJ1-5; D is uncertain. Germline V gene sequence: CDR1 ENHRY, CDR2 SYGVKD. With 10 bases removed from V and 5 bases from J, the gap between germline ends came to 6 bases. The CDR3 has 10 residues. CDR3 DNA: TGTGCCACCGGTGATCAGCCCCAGCATTTT. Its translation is CATGDQPQHF.

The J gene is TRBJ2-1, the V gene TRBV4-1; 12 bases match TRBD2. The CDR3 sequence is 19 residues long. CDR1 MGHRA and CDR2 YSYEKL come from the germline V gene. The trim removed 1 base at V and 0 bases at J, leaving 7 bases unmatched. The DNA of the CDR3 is TGCGCCAGCAGCCAAGCCAGACTAGCGGGAGTAGGCTCCTACAATGAGCAGTTCTTC. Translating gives CASSQARLAGVGSYNEQFF.

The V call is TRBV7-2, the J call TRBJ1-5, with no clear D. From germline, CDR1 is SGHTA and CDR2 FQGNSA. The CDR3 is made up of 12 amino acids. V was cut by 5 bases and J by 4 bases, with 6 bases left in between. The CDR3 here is CASSSLNQPQHF. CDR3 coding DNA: TGTGCCAGCAGCAGTTTAAATCAGCCCCAGCATTTT.

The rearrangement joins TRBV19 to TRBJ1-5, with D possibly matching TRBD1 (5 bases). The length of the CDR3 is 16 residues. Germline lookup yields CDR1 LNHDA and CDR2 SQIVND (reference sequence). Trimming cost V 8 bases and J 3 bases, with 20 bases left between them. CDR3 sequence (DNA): TGTGCCAGTCAGTTGACGGGGCAGGGTGACAATCAGCCCCAGCATTTT. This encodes CASQLTGQGDNQPQHF.

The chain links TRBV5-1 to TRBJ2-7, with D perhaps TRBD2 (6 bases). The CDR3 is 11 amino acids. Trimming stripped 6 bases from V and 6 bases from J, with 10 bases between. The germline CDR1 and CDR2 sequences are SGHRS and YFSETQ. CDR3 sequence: CASNLGGEQYF. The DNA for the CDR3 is TGCGCCAGCAACCTGGGAGGCGAGCAGTACTTC. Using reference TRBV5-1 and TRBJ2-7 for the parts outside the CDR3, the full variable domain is KAGVTQTPRYLIKTRGQQVTLSCSPISGHRSVSWYQQTPGQGLQFLFEYFSETQRNKGNFPGRFSGRQFSNSRSEMNVSTLELGDSALYLCASNLGGEQYFGPGTRLTVT.

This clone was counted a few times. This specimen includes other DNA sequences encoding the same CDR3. CDR3 loop: CASSLVGGNQPQHF. The CDR3 nucleotides read TGTGCCAGCAGCTTGGTCGGGGGCAATCAGCCCCAGCATTTT. This chain connects TRBV5-6 to TRBJ1-5; unclear D gene. Germline-derived CDR1 and CDR2 are SGHDT and YYEEEE. The CDR3 spans 14 residues. Trimming removed 0 bases at V and 2 bases at J, with 6 bases between. Based on the CDR3 plus reference TRBV5-6 and TRBJ1-5, the full variable domain is DAGVTQSPTHLIKTRGQQVTLRCSPKSGHDTVSWYQQALGQGPQFIFQYYEEEERQRGNFPDRFSGHQFPNYSSELNVNALLLGDSALYLCASSLVGGNQPQHFGDGTRLSIL.

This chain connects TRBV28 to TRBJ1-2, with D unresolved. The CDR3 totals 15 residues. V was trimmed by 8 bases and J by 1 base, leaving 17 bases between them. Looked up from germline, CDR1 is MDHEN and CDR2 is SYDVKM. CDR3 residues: CASWVSTTGNYGYTF. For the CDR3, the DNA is TGTGCCAGCTGGGTCAGTACCACCGGTAACTATGGCTACACCTTC.

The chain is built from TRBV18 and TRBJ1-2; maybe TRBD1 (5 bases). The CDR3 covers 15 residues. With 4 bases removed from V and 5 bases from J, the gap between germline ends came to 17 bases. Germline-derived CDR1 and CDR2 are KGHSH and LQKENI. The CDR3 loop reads CASSRTNAREYGYTF. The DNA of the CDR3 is TGTGCCAGCTCACGAACAAATGCCAGGGAGTATGGCTACACCTTC.

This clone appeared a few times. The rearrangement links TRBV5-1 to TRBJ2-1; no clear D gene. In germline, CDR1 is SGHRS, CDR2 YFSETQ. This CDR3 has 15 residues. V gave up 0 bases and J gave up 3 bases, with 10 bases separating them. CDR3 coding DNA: TGCGCCAGCAGCTTGGACCGCGCCGACTACAATGAGCAGTTCTTC. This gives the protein CASSLDRADYNEQFF.

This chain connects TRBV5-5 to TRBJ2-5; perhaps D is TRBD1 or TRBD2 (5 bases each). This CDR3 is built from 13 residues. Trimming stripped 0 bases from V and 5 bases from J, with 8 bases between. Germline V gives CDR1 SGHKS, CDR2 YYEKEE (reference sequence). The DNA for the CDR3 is TGTGCCAGCAGCTTGGAGTGGGGGGAGACCCAGTACTTC. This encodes CASSLEWGETQYF.

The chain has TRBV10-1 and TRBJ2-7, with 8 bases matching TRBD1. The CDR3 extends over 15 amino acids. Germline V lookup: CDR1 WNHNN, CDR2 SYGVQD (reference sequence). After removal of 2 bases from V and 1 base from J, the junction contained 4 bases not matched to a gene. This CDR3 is CASSEGRGRSYEQYF. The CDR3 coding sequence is TGCGCCAGCAGTGAGGGCAGGGGGCGTTCCTACGAGCAGTACTTC.

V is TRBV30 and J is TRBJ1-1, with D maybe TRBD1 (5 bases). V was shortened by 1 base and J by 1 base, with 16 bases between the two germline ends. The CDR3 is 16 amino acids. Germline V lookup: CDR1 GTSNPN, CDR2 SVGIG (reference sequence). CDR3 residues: CAWSATGTGENTEAFF. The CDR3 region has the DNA TGTGCCTGGAGTGCGACCGGGACGGGTGAGAACACTGAAGCTTTCTTT.

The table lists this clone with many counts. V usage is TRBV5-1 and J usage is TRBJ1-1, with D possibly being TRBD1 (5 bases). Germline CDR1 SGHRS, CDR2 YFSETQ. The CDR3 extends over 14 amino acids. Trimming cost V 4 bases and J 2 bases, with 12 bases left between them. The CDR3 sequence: CASSRQGRNTEAFF. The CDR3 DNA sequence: TGCGCCAGCAGCCGTCAGGGACGAAACACTGAAGCTTTCTTT.